The present TCR beta chain was sequenced within a study of CD8 T cells in ankylosing spondylitis. Study-wide points: Eight highly homologous variants formed a TCR beta motif that appeared characteristic of ankylosing spondylitis blood.

Each CDR3 protein is one row after TCRdb ran MiXCR on the 5' RACE reads. The table includes roughly 440,000 distinct CDR3 sequences, roughly 15% detected once. With regard to this clonotype: What it recognizes is unknown.

Looked up from germline, CDR1 is LNHNV and CDR2 is YYDKDF (reference sequence). CDR3 length: 18 residues. The trim removed 8 bases at V and 0 bases at J, leaving 10 bases unmatched. Sequencing was performed on blood, either unsorted or a sorted T cell fraction (not recorded which). The receptor was isolated from a male donor with ankylosing spondylitis. V gene TRBV15 combines with J gene TRBJ2-1; TRBD2 aligns across 13 bases. The CDR3 nucleotides read TGTGCCACCGCCGGAGGACTAGCGGGAGCGGGCTCCTACAATGAGCAGTTCTTC. Its protein product is CATAGGLAGAGSYNEQFF.